The subject of this entry is one T cell receptor beta chain. Trimming at V came to 2 bases and at J to 5 bases, leaving 4 bases not matched to a gene. Germline lookup yields CDR1 SGHTA and CDR2 FQGTGA. This CDR3 has 14 residues. This sample stems from a study of cytomegalovirus exposure and HLA in healthy donors. The PCR contained 60 Vbeta and 13 Jbeta primers. Produced via immunoSEQ multiplex PCR; TCRdb's table is partial and in-frame only. The sample holds roughly 160,000 clones, 65% to 75% seen once. The sample taken for sequencing was PBMCs. This sequence joins TRBV7-3 and TRBJ1-1, with 8 bases fitting TRBD1. The receptor was isolated from a girl aged 10 to 17 in good health and CMV-seronegative. The CDR3 region is CASSLSGGRTEAFF. The CDR3 DNA is TGTGCCAGCAGCTTATCAGGGGGCAGGACTGAAGCTTTCTTT.